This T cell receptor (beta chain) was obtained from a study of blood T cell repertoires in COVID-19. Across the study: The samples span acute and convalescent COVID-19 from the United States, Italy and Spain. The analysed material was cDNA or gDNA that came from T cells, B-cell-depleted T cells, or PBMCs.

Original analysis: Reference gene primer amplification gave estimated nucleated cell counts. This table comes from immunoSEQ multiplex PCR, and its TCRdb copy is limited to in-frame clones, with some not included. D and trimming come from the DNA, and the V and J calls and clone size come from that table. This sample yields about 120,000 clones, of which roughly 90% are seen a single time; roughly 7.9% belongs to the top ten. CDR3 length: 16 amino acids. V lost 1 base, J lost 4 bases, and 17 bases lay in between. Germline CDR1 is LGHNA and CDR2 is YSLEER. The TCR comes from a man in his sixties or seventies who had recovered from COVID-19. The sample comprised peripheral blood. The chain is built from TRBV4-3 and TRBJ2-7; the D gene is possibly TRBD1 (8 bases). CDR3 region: CASSQGLGQGGYEQYF. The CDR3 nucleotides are TGCGCCAGCAGCCAAGGTCTAGGACAGGGAGGGTACGAGCAGTACTTC.